This is a list of T cell receptor beta chains from one sample in a study of STAT5B mutations in CD4+ large granular lymphocyte leukemia. Assay used: immunoSEQ multiplex PCR; TCRdb lists only in-frame clones, some missing. The sample records roughly 30,000 clones, under 80% being singletons. The sequenced sample consisted of CD4+ T cells from blood buffy coats. The receptors come from a human donor in good health. The CDR3 runs from the conserved cysteine through the conserved F or W. A D gene is named only where the DNA matches it firmly. Not all rows give a size; the values are once, few, many and, for expanded clones, a class.

DNA: TGTGCCAGTAGTATCAGGACAGGGGGTCGCGAGCAGTACTTC
CDR3: CASSIRTGGREQYF
D: TRBD1
V: TRBV19
J: TRBJ2-7
size: few

DNA: TGTGCCAGCAACAGCGGGTGGCCCGGGAACGAGCAGTACTTC
CDR3: CASNSGWPGNEQYF
D: -
V: TRBV9
J: TRBJ2-7
size: -

DNA: TGCGCCAGCAGTGCGGGGTGGAATTCACCCCTCCACTTT
CDR3: CASSAGWNSPLHF
D: -
V: TRBV10-1
J: TRBJ1-6
size: -

DNA: TGCACCAGCAGCCAAGACGGCCGCCGGCGACAGCCCCAGCATTTT
CDR3: CTSSQDGRRRQPQHF
D: -
V: TRBV1
J: TRBJ1-5
size: -

DNA: TGTGCCAGCAGCTTAAGGGCAGGGAAAGCTTTCTTT
CDR3: CASSLRAGKAFF
D: -
V: TRBV11-2
J: TRBJ1-1
size: -

DNA: TGTGCCTGGAGACTAGCGGGAGGGTACGAGCAGTACTTC
CDR3: CAWRLAGGYEQYF
D: TRBD2
V: TRBV30
J: TRBJ2-7
size: -

DNA: TGTGCCAGCAGTTGGGGGGTCACCTACGAGCAGTACTTC
CDR3: CASSWGVTYEQYF
D: -
V: TRBV27
J: TRBJ2-7
size: -

DNA: TGTGCCAGCAGCTTATTCGTCGGCGTGACTGAAGCTTTCTTT
CDR3: CASSLFVGVTEAFF
D: -
V: TRBV7-9
J: TRBJ1-1
size: few

DNA: TGTGCCAGCAGCGCGGGACTAGCGGGAGCGTACGAGCAGTACTTC
CDR3: CASSAGLAGAYEQYF
D: TRBD2
V: TRBV7-2
J: TRBJ2-7
size: -

DNA: TGTGCCAGCAGGGGGGGGACCTATGAAAAACTGTTTTTT
CDR3: CASRGGTYEKLFF
D: -
V: TRBV2
J: TRBJ1-4
size: few